This entry describes one TCR beta chain. These data come from a study of cytomegalovirus exposure and HLA in healthy donors. PCR primers comprised 60 Vbeta and 13 Jbeta primers. The data were produced by immunoSEQ multiplex PCR, yet TCRdb's version contains in-frame clones alone and is incomplete. Among some 150,000 clones, approximately 79% were seen once, and the ten largest hold around 1.7%. This clonotype was sampled from a woman in her 30s in good health and CMV-seronegative. Sequenced: PBMCs.

The CDR3: CASRTGGYEQYF. The CDR3, as DNA: TGTGCCAGCAGGACAGGGGGCTACGAGCAGTACTTC. This rearrangement joins TRBV2 to TRBJ2-7; 9 bases are a match to TRBD1. With V trimmed by 6 bases and J by 3 bases, 0 bases remained unmatched. The CDR3 has 12 amino acids. The germline V gene has CDR1 SNHLY and CDR2 FYNNEI.